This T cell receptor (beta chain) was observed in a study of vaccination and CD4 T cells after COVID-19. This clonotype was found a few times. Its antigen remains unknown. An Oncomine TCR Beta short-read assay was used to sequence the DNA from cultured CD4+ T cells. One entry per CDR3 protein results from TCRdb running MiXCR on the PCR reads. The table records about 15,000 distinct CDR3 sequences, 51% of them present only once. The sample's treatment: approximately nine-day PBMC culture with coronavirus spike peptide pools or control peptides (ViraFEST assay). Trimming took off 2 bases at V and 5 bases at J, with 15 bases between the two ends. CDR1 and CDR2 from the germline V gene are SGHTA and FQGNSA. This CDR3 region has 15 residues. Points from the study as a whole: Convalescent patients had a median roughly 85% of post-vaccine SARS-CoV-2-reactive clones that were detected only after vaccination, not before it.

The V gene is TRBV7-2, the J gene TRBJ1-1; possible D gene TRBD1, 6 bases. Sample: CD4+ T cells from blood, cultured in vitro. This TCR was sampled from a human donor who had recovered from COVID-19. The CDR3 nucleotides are TGTGCCAGCAGCTTATTAAAAGGGGGTTGGACTGAAGCTTTCTTT. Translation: CASSLLKGGWTEAFF.